A selection of T cell receptor beta chains follows, all from one sample in a study of shared clonotypes between healthy human individuals. Data came from immunoSEQ multiplex PCR; TCRdb stores just in-frame clones and leaves some out. The sample shows about 680,000 clones, approximately 90% of them seen only once. The source material was naive CD8+ T cells sorted from blood. These receptors were collected from a man aged 30-40 years in good health. CDR3s include the opening cysteine and the closing phenylalanine or tryptophan. A D gene is named only where the DNA matches it firmly. Clone sizes are given selectively: once, few, many, or a class where the clone is expanded.

TRBV28	once	TRBJ2-1	TRBD2	CASSSPRLAEPYNEQFF	TGTGCCAGCAGTTCACCCCGACTAGCGGAACCTTACAATGAGCAGTTCTTC
TRBV5-4	.	TRBJ1-2	.	CASSLERQESVGYTF	TGTGCCAGCAGCTTGGAGAGACAGGAGTCAGTAGGCTACACCTTC
TRBV10-3	.	TRBJ2-1	.	CAIALGVIPYNEQFF	TGTGCCATCGCCCTGGGAGTAATCCCCTACAATGAGCAGTTCTTC
TRBV11-2	.	TRBJ2-5	.	CASTAGNSQETQYF	TGTGCCAGCACGGCAGGGAATTCTCAAGAGACCCAGTACTTC
TRBV5-4	.	TRBJ2-2	TRBD2	CASSSGLADNTGELFF	TGTGCCAGCAGCTCGGGACTAGCGGATAACACCGGGGAGCTGTTTTTT
TRBV9	.	TRBJ2-7	TRBD2	CASSSSGLAYEQYF	TGTGCCAGCAGCTCCTCGGGACTAGCTTACGAGCAGTACTTC
TRBV27	.	TRBJ2-7	TRBD1	CASRHRGTPEQYF	TGTGCCAGCAGACACAGGGGAACCCCCGAGCAGTACTTC
TRBV27	.	TRBJ1-5	.	CASSFRGLNQPQHF	TGTGCCAGCAGTTTCCGGGGCCTAAATCAGCCCCAGCATTTT
TRBV9	.	TRBJ1-5	.	CASIFPDGGPRNQPQHF	TGTGCCAGCATCTTCCCCGATGGGGGGCCTCGCAATCAGCCCCAGCATTTT
TRBV9	.	TRBJ1-2	TRBD1	CASSGPFGTDYGYTF	TGTGCCAGCAGCGGACCATTTGGGACAGACTATGGCTACACCTTC
TRBV11-2	.	TRBJ2-1	.	CASSLGPGASWEQFF	TGTGCCAGCAGCTTAGGGCCGGGAGCGAGTTGGGAGCAGTTCTTC
TRBV7-8	once	TRBJ2-2	TRBD2	CASSPPRVWASGAGELFF	TGTGCCAGCAGCCCACCCCGGGTCTGGGCTAGCGGGGCCGGGGAGCTGTTTTTT
TRBV7-2	.	TRBJ2-1	TRBD2	CASSYTGLAGSNEQFF	TGTGCCAGCAGCTACACTGGACTAGCGGGGTCGAATGAGCAGTTCTTC
TRBV7-9	.	TRBJ2-5	.	CASSTSHSQETQYF	TGTGCCAGCAGCACAAGTCATTCTCAAGAGACCCAGTACTTC
TRBV28	.	TRBJ1-4	TRBD1	CASSTGQGGGINEKLFF	TGTGCCAGCAGTACCGGACAGGGGGGAGGGATTAATGAAAAACTGTTTTTT
TRBV28	.	TRBJ2-2	.	CASRPGGLALNTGELFF	TGTGCCAGCAGGCCTGGGGGCCTAGCCTTGAACACCGGGGAGCTGTTTTTT
TRBV6-1	.	TRBJ2-7	.	CASSEESLGSEQYF	TGTGCCAGCAGTGAAGAATCTCTAGGATCCGAGCAGTACTTC
TRBV4-1	.	TRBJ2-7	.	CASSQGAGHYYEQYF	TGCGCCAGCAGCCAAGGGGCGGGCCATTACTACGAGCAGTACTTC
TRBV13	once	TRBJ2-3	TRBD2	CASSLGLAASTDTQYF	TGTGCCAGCAGCTTAGGACTAGCGGCTAGCACAGATACGCAGTATTTT
TRBV10-2	.	TRBJ1-3	.	CAIGGGSGNTIYF	TGCGCCATCGGGGGGGGCTCTGGAAACACCATATATTTT
TRBV7-9	.	TRBJ1-4	TRBD1	CASSLGGTGFEKLFF	TGTGCCAGCAGCTTAGGCGGGACAGGGTTTGAAAAACTGTTTTTT
TRBV4-3	.	TRBJ2-7	.	CASSQADRRYHSYEQYF	TGCGCCAGCAGCCAAGCAGACAGGCGATATCACTCCTACGAGCAGTACTTC
TRBV27	.	TRBJ2-5	.	CASSLQRSDHQETQYF	TGTGCCAGCAGTTTACAGAGGTCAGACCACCAAGAGACCCAGTACTTC
TRBV5-6	.	TRBJ2-1	.	CASSFATVQFF	TGTGCCAGCAGCTTTGCAACAGTGCAGTTCTTC
TRBV7-9	.	TRBJ2-4	TRBD1	CASSHPGQISKNIQYF	TGTGCCAGCAGCCATCCGGGACAGATATCCAAAAACATTCAGTACTTC
TRBV7-7	.	TRBJ2-1	.	CASSLGPSSYNEQFF	TGTGCTAGCAGCTTAGGTCCAAGCTCCTACAATGAGCAGTTCTTC
TRBV5-4	.	TRBJ2-3	TRBD2	CASSFGGESDTQYF	TGTGCCAGCAGCTTCGGGGGGGAATCAGATACGCAGTATTTT
TRBV6-6	.	TRBJ2-5	.	CASSTTQETQYF	TGTGCCAGCAGCACTACCCAAGAGACCCAGTACTTC
TRBV7-9	.	TRBJ2-7	.	CASSHPEDTAYEQYF	TGTGCCAGCAGCCATCCAGAAGACACAGCCTACGAGCAGTACTTC
TRBV28	.	TRBJ1-1	.	CASSLGGGTEAFF	TGTGCCAGCAGTTTAGGGGGTGGCACTGAAGCTTTCTTT
TRBV5-1	.	TRBJ2-1	TRBD1	CASSGTGGLNEQFF	TGCGCCAGCAGCGGGACAGGGGGCCTCAATGAGCAGTTCTTC
TRBV10-3	.	TRBJ2-7	TRBD1	CAISGGDVNGQGSYEQYF	TGTGCCATCAGTGGTGGGGACGTTAACGGACAGGGCTCCTACGAGCAGTACTTC
TRBV11-1	.	TRBJ2-7	.	CASSLGGFEQYF	TGTGCCAGCAGCTTAGGAGGGTTCGAGCAGTACTTC
TRBV7-6	.	TRBJ2-1	TRBD2	CASSTLAGGGDEQFF	TGTGCCAGCAGCACCTTAGCGGGAGGTGGCGATGAGCAGTTCTTC
TRBV27	.	TRBJ2-7	.	CASSLGGKVGYEQYF	TGTGCCAGCAGTTTGGGCGGGAAAGTGGGCTACGAGCAGTACTTC
TRBV11-2	.	TRBJ2-1	TRBD2	CASSLWAGAGNEQFF	TGTGCCAGCAGCCTCTGGGCGGGAGCGGGCAATGAGCAGTTCTTC
TRBV27	.	TRBJ2-1	TRBD1	CASSASAGDSFNEQFF	TGTGCCAGCAGTGCCTCCGCTGGGGACAGTTTCAATGAGCAGTTCTTC
TRBV4-1	.	TRBJ2-7	TRBD1	CASSQGQGIYEQYF	TGCGCCAGCAGCCAAGGACAGGGTATCTACGAGCAGTACTTC
TRBV7-9	.	TRBJ2-1	TRBD2	CASSLGLAGVDEQFF	TGTGCCAGCAGCTTAGGACTAGCGGGAGTCGATGAGCAGTTCTTC
TRBV28	.	TRBJ1-1	.	CASSFGMNTEAFF	TGTGCCAGCAGTTTTGGCATGAACACTGAAGCTTTCTTT
TRBV7-9	.	TRBJ2-1	TRBD1	CASSSYSGQRNNEQFF	TGTGCCAGCAGCTCCTATTCGGGACAGAGAAACAATGAGCAGTTCTTC
TRBV5-6	once	TRBJ2-5	TRBD1	CASSLGDRVETQYF	TGTGCCAGCAGCTTGGGGGACAGGGTTGAGACCCAGTACTTC
TRBV14	.	TRBJ2-7	.	CASSQGRDGAYEQYF	TGTGCCAGCAGCCAAGGGAGAGATGGTGCCTACGAGCAGTACTTC
TRBV5-1	.	TRBJ1-1	.	CASSLGGGTEAFF	TGCGCCAGCAGCTTGGGAGGAGGTACTGAAGCTTTCTTT
TRBV5-4	.	TRBJ1-5	TRBD1	CASSPDRGDNQPQHF	TGTGCCAGCAGCCCTGACAGGGGCGACAATCAGCCCCAGCATTTT
TRBV27	.	TRBJ2-1	TRBD2	CASNFQGGRPNEQFF	TGTGCCAGCAATTTTCAAGGCGGGAGGCCCAATGAGCAGTTCTTC
TRBV6-1	.	TRBJ2-7	.	CAGSEVYRQYF	TGTGCCGGCAGTGAAGTGTATAGGCAGTACTTC
TRBV6-1	.	TRBJ2-7	TRBD1	CASSSGQGPNEQYF	TGTGCCAGCAGCTCGGGACAGGGTCCCAACGAGCAGTACTTC
TRBV5-1	.	TRBJ2-7	.	CASAYRSSYEQYF	TGCGCCAGCGCGTACCGAAGCTCCTACGAGCAGTACTTC
TRBV6-1	.	TRBJ2-7	TRBD2	CASSEVSWLAGTNYEQYF	TGTGCCAGCAGTGAAGTGAGTTGGCTAGCGGGTACCAACTACGAGCAGTACTTC
TRBV4-3	once	TRBJ2-1	.	CASAYVRGPGYNEQFF	TGCGCCAGCGCTTATGTTCGGGGCCCCGGATACAATGAGCAGTTCTTC
TRBV27	.	TRBJ2-7	.	CASSRGTNSYEQYF	TGTGCCAGCAGCAGGGGAACGAACTCCTACGAGCAGTACTTC
TRBV4-2	.	TRBJ1-1	.	CASNPAPAFF	TGTGCCAGCAACCCTGCGCCAGCTTTCTTT
TRBV4-3	many	TRBJ2-6	.	CASSPEWSGANVLTF	TGCGCCAGCAGCCCCGAGTGGTCTGGGGCCAACGTCCTGACTTTC
TRBV27	.	TRBJ2-7	TRBD1	CASSPGDRERHEQYF	TGTGCCAGCAGTCCTGGGGACAGGGAGCGGCACGAGCAGTACTTC
TRBV15	.	TRBJ2-3	.	CATSRDWLRQITDTQYF	TGTGCCACCAGCAGAGATTGGCTTCGGCAGATCACAGATACGCAGTATTTT
TRBV9	.	TRBJ2-1	TRBD2	CASSVDAAGGDEQFF	TGTGCCAGCAGCGTAGACGCAGCGGGAGGCGATGAGCAGTTCTTC
TRBV29-1	.	TRBJ2-7	TRBD1	CSVEEDRGGEQYF	TGCAGCGTTGAAGAAGACAGGGGCGGAGAGCAGTACTTC
TRBV23-1	.	TRBJ2-7	TRBD2	CASSQSFGLAGAYEQYF	TGCGCCAGCAGTCAATCCTTCGGACTAGCGGGGGCCTACGAGCAGTACTTC
TRBV27	.	TRBJ2-2	.	CASSLGVGELFF	TGTGCCAGCAGTTTGGGTGTCGGGGAGCTGTTTTTT